The 3 T cell receptor beta chains given below trace back to one sample, sequenced in a study of identical twins. MiXCR, run by TCRdb on the 5' RACE reads, gives a single entry per CDR3 protein. The sample has 1,800,000 or so distinct CDR3 sequences, 25% to 35% seen once; the top ten hold roughly 0.3%. The sequenced material came from cord blood. These receptors all stem from a newborn girl in good health.

CDR3 loop: CASSLIRHYEQYF. The CDR3 DNA follows: TGTGCCAGCAGCTTGATCAGGCACTATGAGCAGTACTTC. V and J are TRBV11-2 and TRBJ2-4; D gene unclear. From germline, CDR1 is SGHAT and CDR2 FQNNGV. The CDR3 runs to 13 residues. The V end lost 3 bases, the J end lost 13 bases, and 16 bases lay between the germline ends.

The chain has TRBV20-1 and TRBJ2-4, with unresolved D. Trimming left V 6 bases short and J 0 bases short, with 9 bases between. The CDR3 contains 13 residues. CDR1 is DFQATT and CDR2 is SNEGSKA in the germline V gene (reference sequence). The CDR3 DNA reads as TGCAGTGCCCCTCCCCTAGCCAAAAACATTCAGTACTTC. This translates into CSAPPLAKNIQYF.

This clonotype has a handful of counts. The chain links TRBV7-2 to TRBJ2-7; a weak D match, TRBD2 (5 bases). V was pared by 5 bases and J by 10 bases, with 21 bases between. From germline, CDR1 is SGHTA and CDR2 FQGNSA. This CDR3 has 14 amino acids. CDR3 nucleotide sequence: TGTGCCAGCAGCGCCGCTGCGTCGAAGAGGGCCCAGTACTTC. It codes for CASSAAASKRAQYF.